These T cell receptor beta chains were read from a single sample in a study of cytomegalovirus exposure and HLA in healthy donors. Profiling relied on immunoSEQ multiplex PCR, and the TCRdb table lists in-frame clones only, not all of them. The sample has about 40,000 clones, about 47% seen once; the top ten hold 9.5% to 13%. The sequencing sample was made of PBMCs. All receptors come from a human donor in good health. Both conserved end residues are part of each CDR3. Rows give clone size only sometimes, using once, few, many, or a class for an expanded clone.

clone size	V gene	CDR3 length	CDR3 protein
.	TRBV18	18	CASSPPVGLAGDGETQYF
.	TRBV7-9	19	CASSTKGAFSRSSYNEQFF
.	TRBV5-6	16	CASSPRLAGAGYEQYF
.	TRBV7-2	15	CASSTRTVSDQPQHF
.	TRBV6-1	14	CASRSTDSRYGYTF
few	TRBV4-1	16	CASSQERTSGNNEQFF
once	TRBV2	15	CASSERRGDTGELFF
.	TRBV28	16	CASGRVPPRANTEAFF
few	TRBV18	16	CASSPTGGNVDTEAFF
.	TRBV7-7	15	CASSPPGGEPDTQYF
.	TRBV11-2	14	CASSLWTSRETQYF
.	TRBV11-2	15	CASSLRTWNTGELFF
.	TRBV6-5	15	CASSTDNYYNSPLHF
.	TRBV7-8	13	CASSSQGAYEQYF
few	TRBV7-8	15	CASSLRGPDNYGYTF
.	TRBV6-5	14	CASSLRTGNQPQHF
few	TRBV4-1	15	CASSRGGETSYEQYF
.	TRBV11-2	13	CASTPPGADTQYF
.	TRBV7-2	17	CASSFHSSGGLRETQYF
few	TRBV7-2	15	CASSPRRWRVETQYF
.	TRBV13	15	CASSLSSPSGGEQFF
.	TRBV29-1	15	CSVPGLAGAYNEQFF
few	TRBV5-6	16	CASSDPGGAVSDTQYF
.	TRBV7-9	17	CASSFPWVGGENNEQFF
few	TRBV6-5	14	CAISEGQGPQPQHF
.	TRBV7-9	15	CASSLRGQGHTEAFF
few	TRBV7-9	15	CASSLSGTPSYEQYF
.	TRBV9	17	CASSVGAGGQARNEQFF
few	TRBV6-1	12	CASRRLGYEQYF
.	TRBV4-2	17	CASSPQGGPDMNTEAFF
.	TRBV19	14	CASSVLWEDTEAFF
.	TRBV5-1	13	CASTPGLPYEQYF
once	TRBV7-8	13	CASRRNPQETQYF
.	TRBV27	15	CASSLQGTASTEAFF
.	TRBV23-1	16	CASSPPGHSNTGELFF
.	TRBV5-1	16	CASSSGFLAGGYEQYF
.	TRBV6-1	13	CASIGDRGYEQYF
few	TRBV7-2	17	CASSLVYTVLAKNIQYF
.	TRBV19	13	CASSQRTGYGYTF
.	TRBV2	12	CASKLTGYEQYF
.	TRBV5-8	13	CASSLQGIYGYTF
.	TRBV5-3	18	CARSFALAESLGTETQYF
.	TRBV30	12	CAWTQTGNEQYF
.	TRBV7-9	19	CASSPGGSGDEREAETQYF
once	TRBV11-2	14	CASSLQGVLSPLHF
.	TRBV19	16	CASSISTGGWDEKLFF
.	TRBV19	14	CASSIVGRNYGYTF
.	TRBV7-2	16	CASSAGLAGGVYEQYF
.	TRBV27	14	CASSPRRERGTQYF
.	TRBV6-1	15	CASSEEGGAYYGYTF
.	TRBV7-2	15	CASSLGLESSYEQYF
.	TRBV27	15	CASSLYSAAPGELFF
.	TRBV7-2	15	CASSAQGTGAGEQYF
.	TRBV18	18	CASSPGHRGETGDYGYTF
.	TRBV7-3	16	CASSPGTGGETGELFF